The 3 T cell receptor beta chains presented below share a single source sample, sequenced in a study of radiation and T cells in renal cell carcinoma. TCRdb's copy holds only in-frame clones and misses some; the assay was immunoSEQ multiplex PCR. The table has about 83,000 clones, roughly 83% seen once. Time point: blood 4 weeks post-SBRT, at nephrectomy. Treatment here: 15 Gy SBRT to primary tumor, nephrectomy 4 weeks later. The sample consisted of blood, taken from a patient whose treatment included radiotherapy and nephrectomy. These receptors came from a woman in her fifties or sixties with renal cell carcinoma.

The chain uses TRBV21-1 and TRBJ1-2; the listed D gene, TRBD1, was not tested against the DNA. TRBV21-1 is a pseudogene locus. The CDR3 contains 16 residues. DNA for the CDR3: TGTGCCAGCAGCAAAGTCGAGGGACGGAAGGGGGATGGCTACACCTTC. Amino acids: CASSKVEGRKGDGYTF.

CDR3 protein: CASSEQGTEAFF. The CDR3 DNA is TGTGCCAGCAGTGAACAGGGCACTGAAGCTTTCTTT. The rearrangement links TRBV2 to TRBJ1-1; possible D gene TRBD1, 5 bases. CDR1 and CDR2 (germline): SNHLY, FYNNEI. This CDR3 contains 12 residues. V dropped 2 bases and J dropped 4 bases, with 5 bases sitting between them.

This chain links TRBV27 with TRBJ1-2; 8 nucleotides line up with TRBD1. V was clipped by 2 bases and J by 4 bases; unmatched bases: 0. The germline gives CDR1 MNHEY, CDR2 SMNVEV (reference sequence). CDR3 length: 13 amino acids. CDR3 nucleotides: TGTGCCAGCAGTTTAACAGGGGGCTATGGCTACACCTTC. Its protein product is CASSLTGGYGYTF.